The 25 T cell receptor beta chains below come from one sample, sequenced in a study of control samples from healthy donors and cancer patients. This table comes from immunoSEQ multiplex PCR, and its TCRdb copy is limited to in-frame clones, with some not included. The sample has roughly 84,000 clones; approximately 91% are singletons. The sequenced material came from blood. The receptors stem from a man aged 50 to 60 in good health.

V usage is TRBV4-1 and J usage is TRBJ2-5, with a weak D call TRBD2 (6 bases). Germline V gene sequence: CDR1 MGHRA, CDR2 YSYEKL. Trimming removed 1 base at V and 1 base at J, with 16 bases between. The CDR3 runs to 17 residues. CDR3 DNA sequence: TGCGCCAGCAGCCAAGTAAAGACTGGCGGGACCCAAGAGACCCAGTACTTC. Translated, it gives CASSQVKTGGTQETQYF.

This chain uses TRBV7-7 with TRBJ2-7; D is perhaps TRBD1 (6 bases). V was cut by 1 base and J by 3 bases, with 16 bases left in between. This CDR3 has 16 amino acids. Germline V CDR1 and CDR2: SSHAT, FNYEAQ (reference sequence). CDR3: CASSLDTRGYDYEQYF. In DNA, the CDR3 is TGTGCCAGCAGCTTAGATACCAGGGGATATGACTACGAGCAGTACTTC.

V and J are TRBV10-3 and TRBJ2-2; D not resolved. CDR1 is ENHRY, CDR2 SYGVKD, per germline. Trimming left V 2 bases short and J 1 base short, with 5 bases between. This CDR3 contains 14 residues. CDR3 sequence: CAISEPRNTGELFF. CDR3 nucleotides: TGTGCCATCAGTGAGCCTAGGAACACCGGGGAGCTGTTTTTT.

CDR3 in amino acids: CASSLRELLGNEQFF. Here the CDR3 DNA reads TGTGCCAGCAGCTTACGCGAACTGCTGGGCAATGAGCAGTTCTTC. The gene calls are TRBV7-9 and TRBJ2-1; D not certain. The V gene's germline CDR1 is SEHNR and CDR2 FQNEAQ (reference sequence). The length of the CDR3 is 15 residues. V was pared by 2 bases and J by 6 bases, with 14 bases between. The variable domain in full, completed from reference TRBV7-9 and TRBJ2-1, reads DTGVSQNPRHKITKRGQNVTFRCDPISEHNRLYWYRQTLGQGPEFLTYFQNEAQLEKSRLLSDRFSAERPKGSFSTLEIQRTEQGDSAMYLCASSLRELLGNEQFFGPGTRLTVL.

The V call is TRBV27, the J call TRBJ2-7, with D possibly being TRBD2 (7 bases). V was shortened by 4 bases and J by 5 bases, with 24 bases between the two germline ends. Per the germline V gene, CDR1 is MNHEY and CDR2 is SMNVEV (reference sequence). The CDR3 spans 17 residues. CDR3 coding DNA: TGTGCCAGCAGTTCCACACCCTGGGGAAGGGAGGGGGACGAGCAGTACTTC. Translation: CASSSTPWGREGDEQYF.

The chain links TRBV11-2 to TRBJ2-7; TRBD1 is a possible D gene (5 bases). The germline gives CDR1 SGHAT, CDR2 FQNNGV. V lost 2 bases to trimming and J lost 3 bases, with 5 bases between them. The CDR3 consists of 12 residues. The CDR3 bases are TGTGCCAGCAGCTTACAGGGCTACGAGCAGTACTTC. This encodes CASSLQGYEQYF.

This chain connects TRBV5-1 to TRBJ1-1, with D tentatively TRBD1 (6 bases). The germline V gene encodes CDR1 SGHRS and CDR2 YFSETQ. The CDR3 covers 17 residues. Trimming took off 0 bases at V and 4 bases at J, with 19 bases between the two ends. The chain's CDR3 is CASSLVGGAGVTTEAFF. The CDR3 coding sequence is TGCGCCAGCAGCTTGGTGGGGGGGGCCGGGGTGACCACTGAAGCTTTCTTT.

The CDR3 nucleotides are TGTGCCAGCACCTCATTGTCTGGGCCCCGAGGAGATACGCAGTATTTT. This codes for CASTSLSGPRGDTQYF. V gene TRBV7-9 combines with J gene TRBJ2-3; D remains unclear. Per germline, CDR1 SEHNR and CDR2 FQNEAQ (reference sequence). Trimming pared 7 bases from V and 5 bases from J, leaving 22 bases between. This CDR3 has 16 amino acids.

The rearrangement joins TRBV7-8 to TRBJ1-2; 8 bases match TRBD1. Per germline, CDR1 SGHVS and CDR2 FQNEAQ. CDR3 size: 14 residues. V trimming: 7 bases; J trimming: 4 bases; junction bases outside the gene matches: 8. The CDR3 loop reads CASILQTGVYGYTF. DNA of the CDR3: TGTGCCAGCATACTTCAGACAGGGGTCTATGGCTACACCTTC.

The J gene is TRBJ2-3, the V gene TRBV5-6; D might be TRBD1 (6 bases). V was trimmed by 6 bases and J by 5 bases, leaving 13 bases between them. Germline V CDR1 and CDR2: SGHDT, YYEEEE. The CDR3 contains 13 residues. Here the CDR3 DNA reads TGTGCCAGCATGGGGGCGCCAGGAGATACGCAGTATTTT. Translated: CASMGAPGDTQYF.

V usage is TRBV18 and J usage is TRBJ2-7, with 10 nucleotides matching TRBD1. This CDR3 is 15 amino acids long. The junction had 7 bases not matched to a gene; V was cut back by 6 bases and J by 2 bases. In germline, CDR1 is KGHSH, CDR2 LQKENI. The CDR3 sequence is CASSKGTGAAYEQYF. The CDR3 nucleotides read TGTGCCAGCTCTAAGGGGACAGGGGCGGCCTACGAGCAGTACTTC.

This sequence joins TRBV6-5 and TRBJ1-2; unclear D gene. The V end was cut by 6 bases, the J end by 1 base, with 9 bases between. This CDR3 spans 13 amino acids. Per the germline V gene, CDR1 is MNHEY and CDR2 is SVGAGI. The CDR3 is CASRTRYNYGYTF. DNA of the CDR3: TGTGCCAGCAGGACCAGATATAACTATGGCTACACCTTC.

This CDR3 is CAWTYPWVSGSTEAFF. CDR3 DNA sequence: TGTGCCTGGACGTACCCCTGGGTATCAGGGAGCACTGAAGCTTTCTTT. The rearrangement uses TRBV30 and TRBJ1-1, with D possibly TRBD1 on 5 matching bases. Germline V gene sequence: CDR1 GTSNPN, CDR2 SVGIG (reference sequence). The V and J ends lost 4 bases and 4 bases respectively, with 22 bases between them. CDR3 length equals 16 residues.

The chain employs TRBV12-3 or TRBV12-4 and TRBJ1-6, with D unclear. The V gene lost 5 bases and the J gene lost 10 bases, with 12 bases spanning the gap. The CDR3 is 13 residues long. The CDR3 DNA follows: TGTGCCAGCAGTCTCTTTGGGAAGTCACCCCTCCACTTT. Amino acid sequence: CASSLFGKSPLHF.

The V and J genes are TRBV5-5 and TRBJ2-7; weak D call: TRBD1 (5 bases). CDR3 length equals 12 residues. Germline lookup yields CDR1 SGHKS and CDR2 YYEKEE (reference sequence). With 0 bases removed from V and 5 bases from J, the gap between germline ends came to 6 bases. DNA of the CDR3: TGTGCCAGCAGCTTGGCAGGGAACGAGCAGTACTTC. This translates into CASSLAGNEQYF. Full variable domain (outside the CDR3, taken from reference TRBV5-5 and TRBJ2-7): DAGVTQSPTHLIKTRGQQVTLRCSPISGHKSVSWYQQVLGQGPQFIFQYYEKEERGRGNFPDRFSARQFPNYSSELNVNALLLGDSALYLCASSLAGNEQYFGPGTRLTVT.

The chain links TRBV7-2 to TRBJ2-7, with D perhaps matching TRBD2 (7 bases). V was cut by 3 bases and J by 8 bases, with 17 bases left in between. Germline-derived CDR1 and CDR2 are SGHTA and FQGNSA. This CDR3 is built from 14 residues. Written as DNA, the CDR3 is TGTGCCAGCAGCTTTATCGGGGGGCAAGGGCAGCAGTACTTC. Translation: CASSFIGGQGQQYF.

J is TRBJ1-5 and V is TRBV21-1; TRBD1 is taken as the D call from the table, unchecked against the DNA. TRBV21-1 is a pseudogene locus. The CDR3 sequence is 16 residues long. CDR3 DNA sequence: TGTGCCAGCAGCAGCGATCGGGCAGGGAGCAATCAGCCCCAGCATTTT. Translation gives CASSSDRAGSNQPQHF.

V gene TRBV6-5 combines with J gene TRBJ2-5; 8 bases fit TRBD1. This CDR3 has 15 residues. Trimming at V came to 10 bases and at J to 2 bases, leaving 12 bases not matched to a gene. Per the germline V gene, CDR1 is MNHEY and CDR2 is SVGAGI. Here the CDR3 DNA reads TGTGCCACCCTCAGACGGACAGGGCGACAAGAGACCCAGTACTTC. Encoded protein: CATLRRTGRQETQYF.

The genes are TRBV29-1 and TRBJ1-2; a possible D gene is TRBD1 (6 bases). The CDR3 covers 11 residues. Deletions cut 7 bases from V and 4 bases from J, with 10 bases between. The germline gives CDR1 SQVTM, CDR2 ANQGSEA. The CDR3 reads CSGMGAYGYTF. The CDR3 nucleotides read TGCAGCGGGATGGGGGCCTATGGCTACACCTTC.

The chain links TRBV19 to TRBJ1-5; D unresolved. The CDR3 contains 14 residues. Looked up from germline, CDR1 is LNHDA and CDR2 is SQIVND (reference sequence). V lost 6 bases to trimming and J lost 9 bases, with 18 bases between them. CDR3 in DNA: TGTGCCAGTAGGACCTCATCGAGGGAAGGGCCCCAGCATTTT. Translated, it gives CASRTSSREGPQHF.

The chain couples TRBV19 to TRBJ1-2; D may be TRBD1 (6 bases). Trimming cost V 6 bases and J 5 bases, with 13 bases left between them. Per the germline V gene, CDR1 is LNHDA and CDR2 is SQIVND (reference sequence). The CDR3 runs to 13 residues. The CDR3 loop is CASSEGDRYGYTF. The CDR3, as DNA: TGTGCCAGTAGCGAGGGGGATCGATATGGCTACACCTTC. Using reference TRBV19 and TRBJ1-2 for the parts outside the CDR3, the full variable domain is DGGITQSPKYLFRKEGQNVTLSCEQNLNHDAMYWYRQDPGQGLRLIYYSQIVNDFQKGDIAEGYSVSREKKESFPLTVTSAQKNPTAFYLCASSEGDRYGYTFGSGTRLTVV.

The chain is built from TRBV27 and TRBJ2-2; D not certain. The V and J ends lost 3 bases and 4 bases respectively, with 9 bases between them. This CDR3 is 14 amino acids long. Germline assignment: CDR1 MNHEY and CDR2 SMNVEV (reference sequence). DNA for the CDR3: TGTGCCAGCAGTTTCGGTAGAGCCACCGGGGAGCTGTTTTTT. It encodes CASSFGRATGELFF.

The chain joins TRBV27 to TRBJ2-7; 7 bases map to TRBD2. Germline V lookup: CDR1 MNHEY, CDR2 SMNVEV (reference sequence). The junction had 4 bases not matched to a gene; V was cut back by 3 bases and J by 2 bases. The CDR3 consists of 14 residues. The chain's CDR3 is CASSLAGETYEQYF. CDR3 sequence (DNA): TGTGCCAGCAGTTTGGCGGGGGAGACCTACGAGCAGTACTTC.

The chain employs TRBV11-2 and TRBJ1-5, with D possibly matching TRBD1 (6 bases). Between the trimmed V and J ends, which lost 6 bases and 3 bases, there was a span of 15 bases. The length of the CDR3 is 15 residues. Per the germline V gene, CDR1 is SGHAT and CDR2 is FQNNGV. The CDR3 protein is CASSEGGEANQPQHF. The CDR3 DNA reads TGTGCCAGCAGTGAAGGGGGGGAAGCCAATCAGCCCCAGCATTTT.

The J gene is TRBJ1-2, the V gene TRBV25-1; tentatively, D is TRBD1 (6 bases). Trimming left V 6 bases short and J 7 bases short, with 15 bases between. In germline, CDR1 is MGHDK, CDR2 SYGVNS. This CDR3 has 13 amino acids. The CDR3 sequence: CASSPPGARGYTF. The CDR3 bases are TGTGCCAGCAGCCCCCCGGGGGCGCGTGGCTACACCTTC.